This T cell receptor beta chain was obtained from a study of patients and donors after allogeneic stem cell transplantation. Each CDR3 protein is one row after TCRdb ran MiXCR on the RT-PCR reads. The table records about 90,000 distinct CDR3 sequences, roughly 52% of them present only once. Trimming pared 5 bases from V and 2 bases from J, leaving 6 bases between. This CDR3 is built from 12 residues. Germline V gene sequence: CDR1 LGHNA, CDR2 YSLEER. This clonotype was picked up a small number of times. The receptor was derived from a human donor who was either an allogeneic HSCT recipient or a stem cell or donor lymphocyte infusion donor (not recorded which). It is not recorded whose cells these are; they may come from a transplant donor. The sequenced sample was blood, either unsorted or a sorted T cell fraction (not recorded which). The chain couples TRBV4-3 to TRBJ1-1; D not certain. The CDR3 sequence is CASSAGNTEAFF. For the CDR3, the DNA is TGCGCCAGCAGCGCGGGAAACACTGAAGCTTTCTTT.